One sample yielded the 23 T cell receptor beta chains listed below, sequenced in a study of Graves' ophthalmopathy and Graves' hyperthyroidism. Scientists amplified the TCR beta CDR3 regions from RNA transcripts. RT-PCR in the first round used HTBI primers; a second-round multiplex PCR followed. Using its own MiXCR run on the multiplex PCR reads, TCRdb lists one record per CDR3 protein. The sample has nearly 400,000 distinct CDR3 sequences; around 20% are singletons. The material sequenced was peripheral blood. Every receptor here comes from a woman younger than 30 with Graves' ophthalmopathy.

This sequence joins TRBV30 and TRBJ2-4, with 8 bases lining up with TRBD2. V lost 8 bases and J lost 9; bases outside the gene matches: 18. CDR1 is GTSNPN and CDR2 is SVGIG in the germline V gene (reference sequence). CDR3 length: 15 amino acids. CDR3 sequence: CARGAGGPATGIQYF. The CDR3 DNA is TGTGCCCGTGGGGCGGGAGGTCCCGCCACCGGCATTCAGTACTTC.

The rearrangement joins TRBV6-5 to TRBJ1-2; TRBD1 matches at 9 bases. Germline loops: CDR1 MNHEY, CDR2 SVGAGI. With V trimmed by 2 bases and J by 5 bases, 9 bases remained unmatched. The CDR3 length is 16 residues. The CDR3 nucleotides are TGTGCCAGCAGTTACACCCCGGGACAGGGTCCATATGGCTACACCTTC. Amino acids: CASSYTPGQGPYGYTF.

For this clonotype: The junction departs from germline at one end; a sequencing error may be responsible. The chain recombines TRBV19 with TRBJ1-1, with a tentative D call TRBD1 (5 bases). The length of the CDR3 is 14 residues. The V gene's germline CDR1 is LNHDA and CDR2 SQIVND (reference sequence). CDR3 DNA: TGTGCCAGTAGTATCCCTCCCGGGGGGACTGAATCTTTCTTT. Its translation: CASSIPPGGTESFF.

This clonotype was seen at least ten times. The gene calls are TRBV15 and TRBJ1-1; the D is unclear. The length of the CDR3 is 11 residues. The germline V and J ends were trimmed by 10 bases and 0 bases, with 6 bases remaining between them. CDR1 LNHNV and CDR2 YYDKDF come from the germline V gene (reference sequence). CDR3 sequence reads: CAIQLNTEAFF. CDR3 nucleotide sequence: TGTGCCATACAGCTGAACACTGAAGCTTTCTTT.

This clonotype has ten or more counts. The rearrangement links TRBV12-3 or TRBV12-4 to TRBJ1-1; D ambiguous. V gave up 3 bases and J gave up 0 bases, with 11 bases separating them. This CDR3 is 15 amino acids long. The DNA for the CDR3 is TGTGCCAGCAGTTTGGCGCCAGCCGTGAACACTGAAGCTTTCTTT. Its translation: CASSLAPAVNTEAFF.

This clonotype has a count of ten or more. The V call is TRBV7-2, the J call TRBJ1-5, with D possibly being TRBD1 (6 bases). Trimming shortened V by 5 bases and J by 4 bases, and 12 bases separated the two germline ends. CDR3 size: 14 residues. Looked up from germline, CDR1 is SGHTA and CDR2 is FQGNSA. The CDR3 region has the DNA TGTGCCAGCAGCCAAGCGGGGGCTAATCAGCCCCAGCATTTT. Protein product: CASSQAGANQPQHF.

There are many counts of this clonotype. The gene calls are TRBV19 and TRBJ2-2, with 8 bases identical to TRBD1. CDR3 length: 16 amino acids. Germline V CDR1 and CDR2: LNHDA, SQIVND (reference sequence). The trim removed 9 bases at V and 1 base at J, leaving 10 bases unmatched. CDR3: CARSFSGQGNTGELFF. Written as DNA, the CDR3 is TGTGCCAGGTCATTCTCCGGACAGGGGAACACCGGGGAGCTGTTTTTT.

Ten or more counts support this clonotype. The chain has TRBV29-1 and TRBJ2-7; weak D call: TRBD2 (6 bases). Trimming pared 6 bases from V and 1 base from J, leaving 16 bases between. The CDR3 consists of 14 residues. CDR1 and CDR2 (germline): SQVTM, ANQGSEA. CDR3 residues: CSVRTGVSSYEQYF. The CDR3 DNA follows: TGCAGCGTGAGGACGGGGGTCTCTTCCTACGAGCAGTACTTC.

The chain couples TRBV6-1 to TRBJ2-5; D not certain. Germline CDR1 reads MNHNS; CDR2 reads SASEGT. The CDR3 has 16 amino acids. V lost 5 bases and J lost 0, with 16 bases in between. The CDR3 region is CASSTPLGRDQETQYF. The CDR3 DNA reads as TGTGCCAGCAGTACCCCTCTGGGTAGGGACCAAGAGACCCAGTACTTC.

The chain employs TRBV12-5 and TRBJ2-2; no reliable D call. The germline V gene has CDR1 LGHNT and CDR2 FRNRAP. Between the trimmed V and J ends, which lost 6 bases and 2 bases, there was a span of 19 bases. This CDR3 has 17 amino acids. The CDR3 nucleotides read TGTGCTAGTGGCCCCCCTGGGTACACCACTAACACCGGGGAGCTGTTTTTT. Its translation is CASGPPGYTTNTGELFF.

This clonotype was picked up many times. The genes are TRBV28 and TRBJ2-7; 7 positions agree with TRBD1. The CDR3 consists of 10 residues. V lost 10 bases to trimming and J lost 7 bases; unmatched junction nucleotides: 4. Per the germline V gene, CDR1 is MDHEN and CDR2 is SYDVKM. The CDR3 DNA sequence: TGTGCCACCACAGGGGCGGAGCAGTACTTC. Amino acids: CATTGAEQYF.

This clonotype was observed many times. J is TRBJ2-7 and V is TRBV15; possibly TRBD1 for D (6 bases). CDR3 size: 14 residues. V dropped 1 base and J dropped 5 bases, with 12 bases sitting between them. CDR1 is LNHNV, CDR2 YYDKDF, per germline (reference sequence). CDR3 coding DNA: TGTGCCACCAGCAGAGGCAGGGGCAGAAACGAGCAGTACTTC. Translated: CATSRGRGRNEQYF.

This clonotype has a single count. The chain links TRBV4-1 to TRBJ1-5; 7 bases match TRBD1. From germline, CDR1 is MGHRA and CDR2 YSYEKL. The CDR3 is made up of 17 amino acids. After removal of 4 bases from V and 1 base from J, the junction contained 10 bases not matched to a gene. The CDR3 region has the DNA TGCGCCAGCAGCCTCCGACCGAGGGGACAGAGCAATCAGCCCCAGCATTTT. Translated: CASSLRPRGQSNQPQHF.

There are many counts of this clonotype. V is TRBV19 and J is TRBJ1-2; D is unresolved. The CDR3 has 11 amino acids. From germline, CDR1 is LNHDA and CDR2 SQIVND (reference sequence). Trimming removed 5 bases at V and 10 bases at J, with 11 bases between. Here the CDR3 reads CASSSSFVYTF. CDR3 sequence (DNA): TGTGCCAGTAGTTCTTCATTTGTCTACACCTTC.

V gene TRBV20-1 combines with J gene TRBJ1-1, with 10 nucleotides matching TRBD1. CDR1 and CDR2 from the germline V gene are DFQATT and SNEGSKA (reference sequence). J lost 6 bases, V lost 3 bases, and 4 bases had no gene match. This CDR3 region has 13 residues. The DNA for the CDR3 is TGCAGTGCTAGGACAGGGGGCAATCCTGAAGCTTTCTTT. This translates into CSARTGGNPEAFF.

This clonotype occurred many times. This chain uses TRBV28 with TRBJ1-6; 7 nucleotides match TRBD1. Trimming at V came to 5 bases and at J to 8 bases, leaving 9 bases not matched to a gene. Looked up from germline, CDR1 is MDHEN and CDR2 is SYDVKM. The CDR3 covers 15 residues. The CDR3 region has the DNA TGTGCCAGCAGTACCCTAAAGACAGGGTATTCACCCCTCCACTTT. Its translation is CASSTLKTGYSPLHF.

This clonotype was detected ten times or more. The chain has TRBV11-2 and TRBJ1-5; 8 positions match TRBD1. The CDR3 is 16 amino acids. Germline assignment: CDR1 SGHAT and CDR2 FQNNGV. V trimming: 0 bases; J trimming: 3 bases; junction bases outside the gene matches: 4. CDR3: CASSLEAGGFNQPQHF. Written as DNA, the CDR3 is TGTGCCAGCAGCTTAGAGGCAGGGGGCTTCAATCAGCCCCAGCATTTT.

Note on this clonotype: A much larger clone differs from this one at a single base, so this may be a read error. This rearrangement joins TRBV12-3 or TRBV12-4 to TRBJ1-5; D is unclear. V lost 4 bases and J lost 4, with 5 bases in between. The CDR3 has 12 residues. CDR3 amino acids: CASSSQNQPQHF. DNA for the CDR3: TGTGCCAGCAGTTCCCAGAATCAGCCCCAGCATTTT.

This clonotype was seen ten or more times. The V gene is TRBV7-2, the J gene TRBJ2-7; the D is unclear. This CDR3 has 12 residues. The V end lost 5 bases, the J end lost 2 bases, and 7 bases lay between the germline ends. The germline CDR1 and CDR2 sequences are SGHTA and FQGNSA. The DNA of the CDR3 is TGTGCCAGCAGCGCCTACGCCTACGAGCAGTACTTC. Amino acids: CASSAYAYEQYF. Filled out from reference TRBV7-2 and TRBJ2-7, the complete variable domain reads GAGVSQSPSNKVTEKGKDVELRCDPISGHTALYWYRQSLGQGLEFLIYFQGNSAPDKSGLPSDRFSAERTGGSVSTLTIQRTQQEDSAVYLCASSAYAYEQYFGPGTRLTVT.

This clonotype has ten or more counts. The chain joins TRBV15 to TRBJ1-1; TRBD1 agrees at 11 bases. The CDR3 runs 16 residues. V was pared by 0 bases and J by 4 bases, with 4 bases of the junction left unmatched. Per the germline V gene, CDR1 is LNHNV and CDR2 is YYDKDF (reference sequence). The CDR3 loop is CATSRDGQGASTEAFF. In nucleotides, the CDR3 is TGTGCCACCAGCAGAGATGGACAGGGGGCCAGCACTGAAGCTTTCTTT.

The rearrangement uses TRBV11-2 and TRBJ2-5; D may match TRBD1 or TRBD2 (5 bases each). Trimming removed 5 bases from V and 3 bases from J, with 13 bases in between. The CDR3 covers 14 residues. Germline CDR1 and CDR2: SGHAT and FQNNGV. The CDR3 region has the DNA TGTGCCAGCAGCATAACCGGGACGGAAGAGACCCAGTACTTC. It codes for CASSITGTEETQYF. The variable domain in full, completed from reference TRBV11-2 and TRBJ2-5, reads EAGVAQSPRYKIIEKRQSVAFWCNPISGHATLYWYQQILGQGPKLLIQFQNNGVVDDSQLPKDRFSAERLKGVDSTLKIQPAKLEDSAVYLCASSITGTEETQYFGPGTRLLVL.

This clonotype occurred many times. The CDR3 nucleotides read TGTGCCAGCAGCTTAACTGGAAGTTTCACTGAAGCTTTCTTT. Translating gives CASSLTGSFTEAFF. This sequence joins TRBV5-5 and TRBJ1-1; D call uncertain. V was pared by 2 bases and J by 4 bases, with 12 bases between. Germline CDR1 and CDR2: SGHKS and YYEKEE (reference sequence). This CDR3 spans 14 amino acids.

The sample holds many counts of this clonotype. The gene calls are TRBV6-1 and TRBJ1-1; weak D call: TRBD1 (5 bases). Between the trimmed V and J ends, which lost 3 bases and 1 base, there was a span of 9 bases. Germline CDR1 reads MNHNS; CDR2 reads SASEGT. The CDR3 is 14 residues long. The CDR3 DNA reads as TGTGCCAGCAGTGAGCAGGGCCAGAACACTGAAGCTTTCTTT. As protein: CASSEQGQNTEAFF.